These 23 T cell receptor beta chains originate from one sample sequenced in a study of T cell responses to AZD1222 COVID-19 vaccine. The method was immunoSEQ multiplex PCR; TCRdb's version includes in-frame clones alone and lacks a portion of them. This table has 150,000 to 200,000 clones, roughly 94% appearing once. Sample: peripheral blood, taken 28 days after the second AZD1222 dose. These receptors were obtained from an adult who received the AZD1222 COVID-19 vaccine.

This sequence joins TRBV30 and TRBJ1-1; D is uncertain. V lost 2 bases, J lost 10 bases, and 11 bases lay in between. The CDR3 spans 11 residues. Per germline, CDR1 GTSNPN and CDR2 SVGIG (reference sequence). CDR3 DNA sequence: TGTGCCTGGAGTTCAACAGATTCAGCTTTCTTT. Translation gives CAWSSTDSAFF.

J is TRBJ1-2 and V is TRBV30, with 8 bases aligning to TRBD1. The CDR3 covers 12 residues. Losses at the gene ends were 2 bases for V and 6 bases for J; bases not matched to a gene: 2. CDR1 is GTSNPN and CDR2 is SVGIG in the germline V gene (reference sequence). The CDR3 here is CAWSPGGHGYTF. CDR3 nucleotides: TGTGCCTGGAGTCCAGGGGGCCATGGCTACACCTTC.

The V and J genes are TRBV30 and TRBJ1-1, with TRBD1 as a possible D gene (5 bases). Germline CDR1 is GTSNPN and CDR2 is SVGIG (reference sequence). The CDR3 consists of 17 residues. Deletions cut 0 bases from V and 1 base from J, with 18 bases between. CDR3 in amino acids: CAWSVLEGLTENTEAFF. CDR3 nucleotides: TGTGCCTGGAGTGTACTAGAGGGGCTTACGGAGAACACTGAAGCTTTCTTT.

This chain links TRBV5-6 with TRBJ1-3; D is uncertain. This CDR3 is 14 amino acids long. Looked up from germline, CDR1 is SGHDT and CDR2 is YYEEEE. Trimming pared 3 bases from V and 2 bases from J, leaving 9 bases between. CDR3 DNA sequence: TGTGCCAGCAGCTCTCTGAACCCTGGAAACACCATATATTTT. This encodes CASSSLNPGNTIYF.

The chain recombines TRBV11-3 with TRBJ2-2; D may be TRBD1 (6 bases). The germline V gene has CDR1 SGHNT and CDR2 YENEEA. Trimming stripped 1 base from V and 3 bases from J, with 9 bases between. The CDR3 extends over 15 amino acids. The DNA of the CDR3 is TGTGCCAGCAGCTTAGGGGGGCGCGACACCGGGGAGCTGTTTTTT. This gives the protein CASSLGGRDTGELFF.

The V call is TRBV7-8, the J call TRBJ2-6, with 9 bases identical to TRBD1. Germline CDR1 reads SGHVS; CDR2 reads FQNEAQ. The V and J ends lost 1 base and 1 base, in that order; junction bases with no gene match: 5. CDR3 length: 18 amino acids. CDR3 amino acids: CASSLVGTGKSGANVLTF. The CDR3 nucleotides read TGTGCCAGCAGCTTAGTCGGGACAGGGAAGTCTGGGGCCAACGTCCTGACTTTC.

V gene TRBV28 combines with J gene TRBJ1-4, with D maybe TRBD1 (5 bases). Germline V gene data show CDR1 as MDHEN and CDR2 as SYDVKM. This CDR3 is 14 amino acids long. Trimming pared 3 bases from V and 8 bases from J, leaving 13 bases between. In DNA, the CDR3 is TGTGCCAGCAGTTTGAGAGGGGCGGTGGAAAAACTGTTTTTT. Translation gives CASSLRGAVEKLFF. Full variable domain (remainder filled in from reference TRBV28 and TRBJ1-4): DVKVTQSSRYLVKRTGEKVFLECVQDMDHENMFWYRQDPGLGLRLIYFSYDVKMKEKGDIPEGYSVSREKKERFSLILESASTNQTSMYLCASSLRGAVEKLFFGSGTQLSVL.

The chain is built from TRBV3-1 (or the pseudogene TRBV3-2) and TRBJ2-3; D is undetermined. Trimming left V 4 bases short and J 10 bases short, with 15 bases between. CDR3 size: 13 residues. CDR1 and CDR2 (germline): LGHDT, YNNKEL (reference sequence). CDR3 loop: CASSRFTYTAQYF. CDR3 nucleotides: TGTGCCAGCAGCCGGTTCACCTACACTGCGCAGTATTTT.

The chain couples TRBV28 to TRBJ1-4; D uncertain. Per the germline V gene, CDR1 is MDHEN and CDR2 is SYDVKM. The CDR3 consists of 15 residues. V lost 2 bases to trimming and J lost 4 bases, with 11 bases between them. The CDR3 here is CASSLPGKNNEKLFF. CDR3 sequence (DNA): TGTGCCAGCAGTTTACCAGGAAAAAATAATGAAAAACTGTTTTTT.

The rearrangement links TRBV3-1 (or the pseudogene TRBV3-2) to TRBJ2-7, with D possibly called TRBD1 or TRBD2 (5 bases each). CDR3 length: 15 residues. Germline CDR1 is LGHDT and CDR2 is YNNKEL (reference sequence). Trimming pared 4 bases from V and 2 bases from J, leaving 15 bases between. The CDR3 nucleotides read TGTGCCAGCAGCCCGAGGGGTTTAGGGGCCTACGAGCAGTACTTC. Its translation: CASSPRGLGAYEQYF.

The chain recombines TRBV11-3 with TRBJ2-3; 9 bases are shared with TRBD1. V trimming: 3 bases; J trimming: 2 bases; junction bases outside the gene matches: 6. The germline V gene encodes CDR1 SGHNT and CDR2 YENEEA. The CDR3 extends over 16 amino acids. The CDR3 DNA is TGTGCCAGCAGCTTGGGGGACAGGGCGAACACAGATACGCAGTATTTT. It codes for CASSLGDRANTDTQYF.

This chain joins TRBV27 and TRBJ1-1; 9 bases agree with TRBD1. CDR3 length: 15 amino acids. Trimming at V came to 6 bases and at J to 5 bases, leaving 10 bases not matched to a gene. CDR1 MNHEY and CDR2 SMNVEV come from the germline V gene (reference sequence). CDR3 loop: CASSLVGQGGTEAFF. The CDR3 nucleotides read TGTGCCAGCAGCCTTGTGGGACAGGGTGGGACTGAAGCTTTCTTT.

The chain joins TRBV2 to TRBJ2-7, with TRBD2 identical over 7 bases. Germline V gives CDR1 SNHLY, CDR2 FYNNEI. There are 13 residues in the CDR3. J lost 6 bases, V lost 6 bases, and 8 bases had no gene match. This CDR3 is CASSPRLAGEQYF. The CDR3 DNA reads as TGTGCCAGCAGCCCCCGACTAGCCGGCGAGCAGTACTTC.

The chain recombines TRBV18 with TRBJ2-7; 8 bases agree with TRBD1. Germline V CDR1 and CDR2: KGHSH, LQKENI. Trimming removed 6 bases from V and 5 bases from J; junction bases left unmatched: 6. The CDR3 consists of 13 residues. The CDR3 nucleotides are TGTGCCAGCTCCCGGGACAGGCGCGACGAGCAGTACTTC. This translates into CASSRDRRDEQYF.

This clone turned up a few times. DNA for the CDR3: TGTGCCAGCAGCCAAATGGCGGCGAGCCCGGAGCAGTTCTTC. It translates to CASSQMAASPEQFF. The chain is built from TRBV11-1 and TRBJ2-1; D remains ambiguous. Germline V gene lookup returns CDR1 SGHAT and CDR2 FQDESV (reference sequence). There are 14 residues in the CDR3. V shed 5 bases and J shed 10 bases, with 18 bases lying between them.

This clone was counted a few times. The chain is built from TRBV6-2 or TRBV6-3 and TRBJ1-1, with D perhaps matching TRBD1 (6 bases). The germline V gene has CDR1 MNHEY and CDR2 SVGEGT. CDR3 length: 15 amino acids. V lost 2 bases and J 4 bases, leaving 14 bases between the germline ends. The CDR3 loop reads CASSYAGGRSTEAFF. CDR3 DNA: TGTGCCAGCAGTTACGCCGGGGGGCGAAGCACTGAAGCTTTCTTT.

V gene TRBV12-3 or TRBV12-4 combines with J gene TRBJ1-2; D gene unclear. V shed 5 bases and J shed 6 bases, with 13 bases lying between them. The CDR3 covers 13 residues. CDR3 sequence (DNA): TGTGCCAGCAGTCGGACTTCAAGGGATGGCTACACCTTC. This sequence encodes CASSRTSRDGYTF.

This clone was detected only once. V usage is TRBV7-9 and J usage is TRBJ2-7; possible D gene TRBD2, 6 bases. CDR3 length: 14 residues. Germline CDR1 and CDR2: SEHNR and FQNEAQ (reference sequence). V lost 5 bases and J 2 bases, leaving 13 bases between the germline ends. Written as DNA, the CDR3 is TGTGCCAGCAGCCCAGAGCGGGTCCCCTACGAGCAGTACTTC. Amino acid sequence: CASSPERVPYEQYF. Looking up the rest from reference TRBV7-9 and TRBJ2-7 gives the full variable domain: DTGVSQNPRHKITKRGQNVTFRCDPISEHNRLYWYRQTLGQGPEFLTYFQNEAQLEKSRLLSDRFSAERPKGSFSTLEIQRTEQGDSAMYLCASSPERVPYEQYFGPGTRLTVT.

The V call is TRBV12-3 or TRBV12-4, the J call TRBJ1-5; unclear D gene. The CDR3 spans 13 residues. V dropped 3 bases and J dropped 7 bases, with 10 bases sitting between them. This CDR3 is CASSFSVEQPQHF. CDR3 nucleotide sequence: TGTGCCAGCAGTTTTTCGGTGGAACAGCCCCAGCATTTT.

V is TRBV11-2 and J is TRBJ1-2; D gene unclear. The CDR3 covers 13 residues. CDR1 is SGHAT and CDR2 is FQNNGV in the germline V gene. The CDR3 loop reads CIVGGRTNYGYTF. CDR3 sequence (DNA): TGTATAGTGGGAGGACGGACTAACTATGGCTACACCTTC.

The chain has TRBV5-4 and TRBJ2-7; TRBD1 matches at 8 bases. This CDR3 spans 14 amino acids. CDR1 is SGHNT and CDR2 is YYREEE in the germline V gene (reference sequence). The V and J ends lost 0 bases and 1 base, in that order; junction bases with no gene match: 0. This CDR3 reads CASSLGQGSYEQYF. Here the CDR3 DNA reads TGTGCCAGCAGCTTGGGACAGGGGTCCTACGAGCAGTACTTC.

The chain combines TRBV18 with TRBJ2-1; TRBD1 or TRBD2 may be the D gene (8 bases each). The CDR3 extends over 15 amino acids. Trimming took off 6 bases at V and 8 bases at J, with 20 bases between the two ends. CDR1 and CDR2 (germline): KGHSH, LQKENI. CDR3 DNA: TGTGCCAGCTCTCGCCAGGGGGCGGGGGGCTATGAGCAGTTCTTC. Its protein product is CASSRQGAGGYEQFF.

The V call is TRBV28, the J call TRBJ1-4, with TRBD1 matching 7 bases. The junction had 9 bases not matched to a gene; V was cut back by 7 bases and J by 4 bases. The CDR3 extends over 15 amino acids. CDR1 MDHEN and CDR2 SYDVKM come from the germline V gene. The CDR3 spells CASTSFGDSNEKLFF. CDR3 sequence (DNA): TGTGCCAGCACCTCATTTGGGGACAGTAATGAAAAACTGTTTTTT.